This TCR beta chain was found in a study of shared clonotypes between healthy human individuals. CDR1 and CDR2 (germline): MDHEN, SYDVKM. Between the trimmed V and J ends, which lost 2 bases and 2 bases, there was a span of 12 bases. The CDR3 has 15 residues. Measured with immunoSEQ multiplex PCR; TCRdb has only the in-frame clones, and not every one. Of 450,000 to 500,000 clones listed, around 73% are singletons. Sequencing was carried out using PBMCs. This TCR came from a woman in her thirties or forties in good health. Some clones in this sample may be carry-over from other donors' samples. The rearrangement links TRBV28 to TRBJ2-5; D uncertain. Here the CDR3 reads CASSLARSRQETQYF. The CDR3 DNA reads as TGTGCCAGCAGTTTAGCGCGCAGTAGACAAGAGACCCAGTACTTC. The variable domain in full, with the rest retrieved from reference TRBV28 and TRBJ2-5, is DVKVTQSSRYLVKRTGEKVFLECVQDMDHENMFWYRQDPGLGLRLIYFSYDVKMKEKGDIPEGYSVSREKKERFSLILESASTNQTSMYLCASSLARSRQETQYFGPGTRLLVL.